This T cell receptor beta chain was found in a study of cytomegalovirus exposure and HLA in healthy donors. Study-level information: Across more than 350 genotyped donors, roughly 85% landed in the Caucasian-associated ancestry cluster.

The CDR3 consists of 15 residues. Germline V gene data show CDR1 as SGHDT and CDR2 as YYEEEE. V shed 2 bases and J 4 bases; nucleotides not matched to a gene: 8. Points on this clone: The target antigen is unknown.

Study-wide points: Confirmation in vitro established that a few CMV-associated chains were specific for CMV antigens. As was reported, the classifier diagnosed cytomegalovirus status with high specificity and sensitivity.

In the PCR, 60 Vbeta and 13 Jbeta primers were used. Sequenced by immunoSEQ multiplex PCR; TCRdb stores in-frame clones only, minus some. This sample carries some 220,000 clones, just under 80% of them seen once, and the ten largest clones take around 0.45%. The chain uses TRBV5-6 and TRBJ1-1; TRBD1 agrees at 7 bases. The sample taken for sequencing was PBMCs. This clonotype originated in a boy under 18 in good health and CMV-seronegative. The CDR3 DNA reads as TGTGCCAGCAGCTTCCAGACAGGGTCGGGCACTGAAGCTTTCTTT. Translated, it gives CASSFQTGSGTEAFF.